This TCR beta chain was identified during a study of blood T cell repertoires in COVID-19. Study at large: Nucleic acid was either cDNA or gDNA, and it came from T cells, B-cell-depleted T cells, or PBMCs.

Participants were aged about 18 to 90 years, lived in roughly 23 US areas, and enrolled virtually. Cohorts were assigned according to the clinical history that participants reported. Trimming stripped 1 base from V and 4 bases from J, with 16 bases between. Germline assignment: CDR1 MNHNS and CDR2 SASEGT. This CDR3 has 16 amino acids. Original analysis: Amplification from reference gene primers served as the basis for estimated nucleated cell counts. Repertoires were generated with immunoSEQ multiplex PCR, while TCRdb's copy carries only in-frame clones and drops some. That table is the source of V, J and clone size, and D and trimming were worked out from the DNA. The sample records 300,000 to 350,000 clones, around 90% being singletons.

The source material was PBMCs or T cells enriched from blood (not recorded which). The rearrangement joins TRBV6-1 to TRBJ1-2, with a possible D match to TRBD1 (5 bases). The receptor comes from a woman in her late teens or twenties with acute COVID-19. DNA for the CDR3: TGTGCCAGCAGTGAAGGTAACCTCAGGGATAGCTATGGCTACACCTTC. Protein: CASSEGNLRDSYGYTF.